Below, one T cell receptor beta chain is given with its context. Antigen specificity is unknown. Germline V lookup: CDR1 SGHVS, CDR2 FNYEAQ. V was pared by 2 bases and J by 1 base, with 6 bases between. This CDR3 contains 13 residues. The sample belongs to a study of cytomegalovirus exposure and HLA in healthy donors. Overall study context: Among roughly 180 million T cells, an earlier analysis found 90 million to 130 million unique TCR beta sequences.

Study-wide results and limits: Cytomegalovirus-associated status was assigned to about 180 TCR beta chains. In a later analysis, 16,951 TCR beta sequences were associated with HLA alleles at 0.05 false discovery rate. Prior analysis indicated that the majority of TCR beta V segments exhibited productivity approximately 87% or approximately 30% of the time.

The PCR made use of 60 Vbeta and 13 Jbeta primers. The protocol was immunoSEQ multiplex PCR, while the TCRdb copy is restricted to in-frame clones and leaves out a portion. The data contain 110,000 or so clones, about 61% of them seen just once; the ten biggest clones take up about 8.6%. This rearrangement joins TRBV7-6 to TRBJ2-7; D remains unclear. The sequence derives from a man aged 18 to 30 in good health and CMV-seropositive. The sequencing sample was made of PBMCs. The CDR3 sequence: CASSLTRSYEQYF. The CDR3 DNA is TGTGCCAGCAGCTTAACCAGGTCCTACGAGCAGTACTTC.